This T cell receptor beta chain was captured by sequencing in a study of T cell responses to AZD1222 COVID-19 vaccine. Some clones are missing from TCRdb's copy, which holds only in-frame ones; the method was immunoSEQ multiplex PCR. Seen here are about 120,000 clones, over 75% observed once, and the top ten hold over 9.5%. CDR1 is SGHDT, CDR2 YYEEEE, per germline. This CDR3 has 12 amino acids. V dropped 3 bases and J dropped 5 bases, with 8 bases sitting between them. The chain couples TRBV5-6 to TRBJ2-5; D may correspond to TRBD1 or TRBD2 (5 bases each). The source of this sequence is an adult in good health. The material sequenced was peripheral blood, taken on day 0 of AZD1222 vaccination. CDR3 in DNA: TGTGCCAGCAGCTCGTGGGGGGAGACCCAGTACTTC. The encoded protein is CASSSWGETQYF.